The table lists the clone carrying this TCR beta chain with many counts. Its antigen is still unknown. Establishment of the diagnosis relied upon clinical symptoms, serum thyroxine, TRAb, thyroid ultrasound and orbital computed tomography. Amplification of the TCR beta CDR3 regions used RNA transcripts (as template). HTBI primers primed a first-round RT-PCR, and a second-round multiplex PCR followed. TCRdb reanalysed the multiplex PCR reads using MiXCR and keeps one entry per CDR3 protein. The sample contains about 1.1 million distinct CDR3 sequences, 36% of which appear only once. These data are taken from a study of Graves' ophthalmopathy and Graves' hyperthyroidism. Overall study results and limits: Blood repertoires reportedly contained most expanded thyroid clonotypes above 0.001 frequency.

This TCR came from an adult man with Graves' hyperthyroidism. Sequences were obtained from peripheral blood or thyroid tissue (not recorded which).

CDR3 protein: CASSEAGGTGANVLTF. The CDR3, as DNA: TGTGCCAGCAGTGAGGCGGGAGGGACTGGGGCCAACGTCCTGACTTTC. The chain has TRBV6-1 and TRBJ2-6; 9 bases are a match to TRBD2. Germline lookup yields CDR1 MNHNS and CDR2 SASEGT. J gave up 2 bases and V 3 bases, and 2 bases lay outside the gene matches. This CDR3 region has 16 residues.